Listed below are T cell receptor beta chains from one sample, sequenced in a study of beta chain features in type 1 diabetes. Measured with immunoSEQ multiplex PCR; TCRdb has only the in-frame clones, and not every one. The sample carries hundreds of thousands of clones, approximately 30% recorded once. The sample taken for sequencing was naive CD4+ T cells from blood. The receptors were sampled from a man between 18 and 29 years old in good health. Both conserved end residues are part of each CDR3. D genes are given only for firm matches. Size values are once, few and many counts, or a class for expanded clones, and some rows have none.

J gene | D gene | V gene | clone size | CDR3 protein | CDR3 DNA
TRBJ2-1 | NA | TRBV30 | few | CAWNREISYNEQFF | TGTGCCTGGAACCGGGAGATCTCCTACAATGAGCAGTTCTTC
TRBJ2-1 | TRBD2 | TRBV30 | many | CAWRPLAGAYNEQFF | TGTGCCTGGAGGCCACTAGCGGGGGCCTACAATGAGCAGTTCTTC
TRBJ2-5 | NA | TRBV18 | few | CASSRMLGPKQETQYF | TGTGCCAGCTCACGGATGCTAGGACCGAAGCAAGAGACCCAGTACTTC
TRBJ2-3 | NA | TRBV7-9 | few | CASSSIHDLSTDTQYF | TGTGCCAGCAGCTCAATACACGATTTGAGCACAGATACGCAGTATTTT
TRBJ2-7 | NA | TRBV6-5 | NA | CASRRRLQEEQYF | TGTGCCAGCCGACGAAGACTCCAGGAGGAGCAGTACTTC
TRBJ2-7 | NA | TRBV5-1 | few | CASNSGGEQYF | TGCGCCAGCAATTCTGGCGGCGAGCAGTACTTC
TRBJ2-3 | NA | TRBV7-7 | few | CASSLRLADTQYF | TGTGCTAGCAGTCTGCGACTAGCAGATACGCAGTATTTT
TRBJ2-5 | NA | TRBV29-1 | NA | CSVGRTNQETQYF | TGCAGCGTTGGCCGGACTAACCAAGAGACCCAGTACTTC
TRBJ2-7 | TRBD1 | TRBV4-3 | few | CASSHSGGAYPYEQYF | TGCGCCAGCAGCCATTCAGGGGGCGCGTACCCCTACGAGCAGTACTTC
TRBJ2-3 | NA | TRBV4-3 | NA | CASSQGPQGDTQYF | TGCGCCAGCAGCCAAGGGCCCCAGGGGGATACGCAGTATTTT
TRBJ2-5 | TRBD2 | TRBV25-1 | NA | CASSEAGRAETQYF | TGTGCCAGCAGTGAGGCAGGGAGGGCAGAGACCCAGTACTTC
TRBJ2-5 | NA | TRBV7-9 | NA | CASSSYRVQETQYF | TGTGCCAGCAGCTCATACAGGGTTCAAGAGACCCAGTACTTC
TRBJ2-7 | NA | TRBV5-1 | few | CASSLGDLGEQYF | TGCGCCAGCAGCTTGGGGGACCTCGGCGAGCAGTACTTC
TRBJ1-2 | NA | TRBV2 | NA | CASSPSSHGYTF | TGTGCCAGCAGCCCCTCATCGCATGGCTACACCTTC
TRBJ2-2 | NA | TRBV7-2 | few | CASSPQRNTGELFF | TGTGCCAGCAGCCCCCAGCGGAACACCGGGGAGCTGTTTTTT
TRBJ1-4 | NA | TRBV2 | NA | CASGGLTNEKLFF | TGTGCCAGCGGGGGATTAACTAATGAAAAACTGTTTTTT
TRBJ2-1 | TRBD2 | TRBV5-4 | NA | CASSLDQRDYNEQFF | TGTGCCAGCAGCTTAGATCAGCGGGACTACAATGAGCAGTTCTTC
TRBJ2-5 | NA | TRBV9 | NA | CASSVGTMGTQYF | TGTGCCAGCAGCGTAGGGACTATGGGGACCCAGTACTTC
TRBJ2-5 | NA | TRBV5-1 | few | CASSQAGQETQYF | TGCGCCAGCAGTCAAGCTGGCCAAGAGACCCAGTACTTC
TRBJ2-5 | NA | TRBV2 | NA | CASSDRQETQYF | TGTGCCAGCAGTGACAGACAAGAGACCCAGTACTTC
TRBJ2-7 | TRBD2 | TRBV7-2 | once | CASSFGLAGDEQYF | TGTGCCAGCAGCTTCGGGCTAGCGGGAGACGAGCAGTACTTC
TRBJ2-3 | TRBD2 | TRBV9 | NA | CASSVVGLAGVGTDTQYF | TGTGCCAGCAGCGTAGTGGGCCTAGCGGGAGTGGGCACAGATACGCAGTATTTT
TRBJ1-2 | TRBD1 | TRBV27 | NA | CASSWTGDWNGYTF | TGTGCCAGCAGCTGGACAGGGGATTGGAATGGCTACACCTTC
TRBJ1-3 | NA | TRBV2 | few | CASSEGQLGSGNTIYF | TGTGCCAGCAGTGAAGGACAACTAGGCTCTGGAAACACCATATATTTT
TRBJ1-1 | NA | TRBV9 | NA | CASSTDMNTEAFF | TGTGCCAGCAGCACGGACATGAACACTGAAGCTTTCTTT
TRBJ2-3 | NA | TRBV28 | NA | CASSLRRVRDTQYF | TGTGCCAGCAGTTTAAGAAGGGTTCGGGATACGCAGTATTTT
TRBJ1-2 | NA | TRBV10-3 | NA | CAISDGEGYGYTF | TGTGCCATCAGTGACGGCGAAGGCTATGGCTACACCTTC
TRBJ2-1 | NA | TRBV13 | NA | CASSFPRAGNEQFF | TGTGCCAGCAGCTTCCCCCGGGCAGGCAATGAGCAGTTCTTC
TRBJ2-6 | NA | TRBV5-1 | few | CASSFGGPGANVLTF | TGCGCCAGCAGCTTTGGCGGGCCTGGGGCCAACGTCCTGACTTTC
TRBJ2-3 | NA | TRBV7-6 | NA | CASSLYTDTQYF | TGTGCCAGCAGCCTATACACAGATACGCAGTATTTT
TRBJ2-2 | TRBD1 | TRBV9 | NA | CASNRDRNTGELFF | TGTGCCAGCAACCGGGACAGAAACACCGGGGAGCTGTTTTTT
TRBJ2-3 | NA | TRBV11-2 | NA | CASSPGGWTDTQYF | TGTGCCAGCAGCCCCGGAGGATGGACAGATACGCAGTATTTT
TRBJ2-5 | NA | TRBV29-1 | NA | CSVRTPGETQYF | TGCAGCGTCCGGACCCCAGGGGAGACCCAGTACTTC
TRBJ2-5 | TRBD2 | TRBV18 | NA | CASSPVASGSETQYF | TGTGCCAGCTCACCAGTGGCTAGCGGGAGCGAGACCCAGTACTTC
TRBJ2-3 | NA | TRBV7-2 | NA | CASSSGSASTDTQYF | TGTGCCAGCAGCTCAGGGTCTGCTAGCACAGATACGCAGTATTTT
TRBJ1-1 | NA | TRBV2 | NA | CASTEQGPRAFF | TGTGCCAGCACCGAACAGGGCCCCAGGGCTTTCTTT
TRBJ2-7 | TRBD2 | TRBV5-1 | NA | CASSFAGGSLGEQYF | TGCGCCAGCAGCTTCGCGGGAGGGTCCCTTGGAGAGCAGTACTTC
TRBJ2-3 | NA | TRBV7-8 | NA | CASSSNTADTQYF | TGTGCCAGCAGCAGTAACACCGCCGATACGCAGTATTTT
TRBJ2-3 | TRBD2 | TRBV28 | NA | CASDEVPSGSTDTQYF | TGTGCCAGCGACGAGGTACCTAGCGGCAGCACAGATACGCAGTATTTT
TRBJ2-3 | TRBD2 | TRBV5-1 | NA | CASSLSGRGTDTQYF | TGCGCCAGCAGCTTGAGCGGGAGGGGTACAGATACGCAGTATTTT
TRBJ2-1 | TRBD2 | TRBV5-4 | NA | CASSSGLAGRYEQFF | TGTGCCAGCAGCTCGGGACTAGCGGGACGGTATGAGCAGTTCTTC
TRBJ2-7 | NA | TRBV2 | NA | CASRSDSYEQYF | TGTGCCAGCAGGTCAGACTCCTACGAGCAGTACTTC
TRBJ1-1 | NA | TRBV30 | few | CAWSVAGNTEAFF | TGTGCCTGGAGTGTGGCAGGCAACACTGAAGCTTTCTTT
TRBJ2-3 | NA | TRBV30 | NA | CAWSGTALTDTQYF | TGTGCCTGGAGCGGAACCGCACTAACAGATACGCAGTATTTT
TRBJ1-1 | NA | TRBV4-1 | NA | CASSSPTRQHTEAFF | TGCGCCAGCAGCTCGCCCACTCGACAGCACACTGAAGCTTTCTTT
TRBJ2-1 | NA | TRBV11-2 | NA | CAILWGVEQFF | TGTGCCATCCTATGGGGGGTTGAGCAGTTCTTC
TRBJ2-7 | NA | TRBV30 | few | CAWGTGTRTYEQYF | TGTGCCTGGGGAACTGGGACGCGGACCTACGAGCAGTACTTC
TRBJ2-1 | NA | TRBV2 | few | CASGEASVDNEQFF | TGTGCCAGTGGAGAGGCTAGCGTAGATAATGAGCAGTTCTTC
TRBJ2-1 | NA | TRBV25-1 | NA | CASSESSGFSSYNEQFF | TGTGCCAGCAGTGAATCTTCCGGATTCAGCTCCTACAATGAGCAGTTCTTC
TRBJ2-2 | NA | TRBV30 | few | CAWKGSGELFF | TGTGCCTGGAAGGGGAGCGGGGAGCTGTTTTTT
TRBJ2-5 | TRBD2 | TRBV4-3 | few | CASSQVGGKETQYF | TGCGCCAGCAGCCAAGTCGGGGGGAAAGAGACCCAGTACTTC
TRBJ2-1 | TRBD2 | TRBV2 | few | CASRWTSGSYNEQFF | TGTGCCAGCAGATGGACTAGCGGGAGTTATAATGAGCAGTTCTTC
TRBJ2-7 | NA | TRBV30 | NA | CAWSGASYEQYF | TGTGCCTGGAGTGGGGCGTCCTACGAGCAGTACTTC
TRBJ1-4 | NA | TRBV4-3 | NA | CASSQGLGTNEKLFF | TGCGCCAGCAGCCAAGGTCTGGGGACTAATGAAAAACTGTTTTTT
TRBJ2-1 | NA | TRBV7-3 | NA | CASSLGLETGEQFF | TGTGCCAGCAGCCTAGGACTGGAAACGGGGGAGCAGTTCTTC
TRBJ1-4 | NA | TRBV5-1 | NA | CASSSLGLGEKLFF | TGCGCCAGCAGCTCCTTGGGTCTTGGCGAAAAACTGTTTTTT
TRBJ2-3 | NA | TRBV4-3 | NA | CASSQDLRDLREYF | TGCGCCAGCAGCCAAGATCTCCGGGACCTCAGGGAGTATTTT
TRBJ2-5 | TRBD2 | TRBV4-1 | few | CASSLTGLAGETQYF | TGCGCCAGCAGCCTCACGGGACTAGCGGGAGAGACCCAGTACTTC
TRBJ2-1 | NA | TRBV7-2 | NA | CASSLGRASYNEQFF | TGTGCCAGCAGCTTAGGCAGGGCCTCCTACAATGAGCAGTTCTTC
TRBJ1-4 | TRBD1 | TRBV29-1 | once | CSVYKTGANEKLFF | TGCAGCGTTTATAAGACAGGGGCTAATGAAAAACTGTTTTTT